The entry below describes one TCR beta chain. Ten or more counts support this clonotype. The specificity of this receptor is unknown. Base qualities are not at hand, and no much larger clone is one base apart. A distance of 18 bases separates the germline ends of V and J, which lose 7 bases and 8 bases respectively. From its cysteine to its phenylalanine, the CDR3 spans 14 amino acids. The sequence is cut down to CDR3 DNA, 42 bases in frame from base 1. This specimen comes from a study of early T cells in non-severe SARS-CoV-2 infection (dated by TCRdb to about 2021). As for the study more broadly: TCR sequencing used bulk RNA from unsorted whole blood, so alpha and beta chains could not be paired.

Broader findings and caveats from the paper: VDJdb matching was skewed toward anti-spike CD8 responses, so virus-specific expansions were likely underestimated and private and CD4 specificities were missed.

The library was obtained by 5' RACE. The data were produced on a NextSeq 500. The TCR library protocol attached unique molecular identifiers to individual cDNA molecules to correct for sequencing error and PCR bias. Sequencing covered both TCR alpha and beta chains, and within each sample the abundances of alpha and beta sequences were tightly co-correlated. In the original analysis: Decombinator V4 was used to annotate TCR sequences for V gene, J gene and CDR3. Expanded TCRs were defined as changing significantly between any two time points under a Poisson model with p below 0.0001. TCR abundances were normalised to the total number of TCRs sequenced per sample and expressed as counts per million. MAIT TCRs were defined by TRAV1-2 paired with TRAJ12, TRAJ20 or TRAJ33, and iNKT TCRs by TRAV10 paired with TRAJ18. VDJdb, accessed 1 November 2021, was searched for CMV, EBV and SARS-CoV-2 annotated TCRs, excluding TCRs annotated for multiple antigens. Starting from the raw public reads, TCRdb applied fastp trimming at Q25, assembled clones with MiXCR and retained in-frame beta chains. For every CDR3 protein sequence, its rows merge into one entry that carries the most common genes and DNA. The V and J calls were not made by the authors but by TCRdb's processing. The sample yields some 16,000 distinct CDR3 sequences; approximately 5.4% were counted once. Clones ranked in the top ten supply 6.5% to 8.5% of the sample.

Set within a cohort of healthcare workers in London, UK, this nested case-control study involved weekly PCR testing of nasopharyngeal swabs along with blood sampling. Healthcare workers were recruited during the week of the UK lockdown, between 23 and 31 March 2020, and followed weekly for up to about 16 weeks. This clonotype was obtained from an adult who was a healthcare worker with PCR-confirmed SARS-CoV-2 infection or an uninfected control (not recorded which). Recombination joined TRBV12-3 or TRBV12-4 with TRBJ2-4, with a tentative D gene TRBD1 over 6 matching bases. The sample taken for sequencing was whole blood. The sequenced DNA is TGTGCCAGCACCACGGTGGGGGCCGTAGACATTCAGTACTTC. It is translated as CASTTVGAVDIQYF.